This entry describes one T cell receptor beta chain. The antigen remains unidentified. No infections or other immune events were documented during collection. The data were obtained in a study of identifying expanded T cells in peripheral blood. Whole-study results and caveats: Variance in clone template counts between approximately two-week samples significantly increased with total template count across all healthy donors. Over about two and four weeks, about 15 and 19 clones changed, versus 1.2 between replicates.

This CDR3 contains 12 residues. Germline values: CDR1 SNHLY, CDR2 FYNNEI. The V and J ends lost 8 bases and 0 bases, in that order; junction bases with no gene match: 1. Sequencing was performed with immunoSEQ multiplex PCR; in TCRdb, only in-frame clones are kept and a portion is missing. Among around 100,000 clones listed, roughly 89% were seen once. The V and J genes are TRBV2 and TRBJ2-7; 7 positions match TRBD1. Sequences were obtained from blood. The TCR originated in a person aged 18 to 75 in good health. The CDR3 loop is CASRDSSYEQYF. The CDR3 DNA reads as TGTGCCAGCCGGGACAGCTCCTACGAGCAGTACTTC.